This T cell receptor (beta chain) was identified in a study of blood T cell repertoires in COVID-19. With V trimmed by 0 bases and J by 5 bases, 9 bases remained unmatched. In germline, CDR1 is SGHAT, CDR2 FQNNGV. The CDR3 has 17 residues. In the original processing: Using reference gene primer amplification, nucleated cell counts were estimated. Assay used: immunoSEQ multiplex PCR; TCRdb lists only in-frame clones, some missing. That table supplies the V and J calls and clone size; D and trimming were determined from the DNA. Of under 350,000 clones listed, approximately 90% are singletons. V is TRBV11-2 and J is TRBJ1-2, with 10 bases identical to TRBD1. The receptor comes from a man aged 35 to 55 with acute or convalescent COVID-19. Sequenced sample: peripheral blood. The CDR3 nucleotides read TGTGCCAGCAGCTTAGAATTTGGACAGGGGGACAATTATGGCTACACCTTC. Translated, it gives CASSLEFGQGDNYGYTF.